This T cell receptor beta chain was observed in a study of blood T cell repertoires in COVID-19. Across the study: Spain, Italy and the United States supplied samples that represented acute and convalescent COVID-19. From T cells, B-cell-depleted T cells, or PBMCs came the material, which was cDNA or gDNA.

The CDR3 extends over 13 amino acids. Germline V lookup: CDR1 MNHEY, CDR2 SVGAGI. V lost 0 bases, J lost 8 bases, and 3 bases stayed unmatched. Original handling: Estimation of nucleated cell counts relied on the amplification of reference gene primers. Clones were read by immunoSEQ multiplex PCR, and TCRdb kept only the in-frame ones, dropping some. The DNA was the basis for D and trimming; V, J and clone size are from that table. The sample lists about 410,000 clones; about nine tenths were seen once. This rearrangement joins TRBV6-5 to TRBJ1-1; the match to TRBD1 covers 7 bases. The sample was peripheral blood. This TCR was recovered from a woman between 25 and 40 years old with active or convalescent COVID-19. DNA for the CDR3: TGTGCCAGCAGTTACTCGACGGACAGGGAAGCTTTCTTT. It is translated as CASSYSTDREAFF.